This TCR beta chain was recorded in a study of blood T cells in healthy people across ages. Background on the study: When template switching was applied, about one barcoded beta molecule was captured per two T cells.

Using a J-beta primer mix together with a sample-barcoded 5' primer, a second PCR was run for roughly 6 to 12 cycles. MiXCR was run by TCRdb on the 5' RACE reads, yielding one entry per CDR3 protein. The sample shows about 840,000 distinct CDR3 sequences, almost 30% of them seen only once. Comments on this clonotype: Its antigen is currently unknown. Relative to the germline gene, one junction end is altered; a read error may explain this.

Study results and caveats: Significant beta diversity loss was already apparent by age roughly 43, declining roughly linearly.

These same records also appear under a second study, on T cells of mothers and their children.

Material: blood. The receptor comes from a woman in her thirties or forties in good health.

CDR3 in DNA: TGTGCCTGGAGTCTAGGTTACAATGGCTACACCTTT. It encodes CAWSLGYNGYTF. The V gene is TRBV30, the J gene TRBJ1-2; D uncertain. Germline V lookup: CDR1 GTSNPN, CDR2 SVGIG (reference sequence). The length of the CDR3 is 12 residues.